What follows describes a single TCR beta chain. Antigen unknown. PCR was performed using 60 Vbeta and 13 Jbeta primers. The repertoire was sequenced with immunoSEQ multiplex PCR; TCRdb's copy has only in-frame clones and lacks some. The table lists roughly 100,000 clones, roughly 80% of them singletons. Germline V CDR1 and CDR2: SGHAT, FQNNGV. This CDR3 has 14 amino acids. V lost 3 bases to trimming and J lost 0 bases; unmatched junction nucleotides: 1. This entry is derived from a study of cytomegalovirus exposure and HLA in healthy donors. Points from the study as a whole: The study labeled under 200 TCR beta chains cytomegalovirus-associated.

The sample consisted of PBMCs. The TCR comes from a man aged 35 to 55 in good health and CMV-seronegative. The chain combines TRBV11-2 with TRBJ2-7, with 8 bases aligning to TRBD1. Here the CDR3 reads CASSLDRDSYEQYF. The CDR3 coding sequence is TGTGCCAGCAGCTTGGACAGGGACTCCTACGAGCAGTACTTC. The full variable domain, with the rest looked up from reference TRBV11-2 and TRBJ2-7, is EAGVAQSPRYKIIEKRQSVAFWCNPISGHATLYWYQQILGQGPKLLIQFQNNGVVDDSQLPKDRFSAERLKGVDSTLKIQPAKLEDSAVYLCASSLDRDSYEQYFGPGTRLTVT.